These 28 T cell receptor beta chains were sequenced from one sample in a study of T cell repertoires in ileal Crohn's disease. As to time point: inflamed ileum from the surgical specimen. Produced via immunoSEQ multiplex PCR; TCRdb's table is partial and in-frame only. The sample holds 8,000 or so clones, 75% to 85% seen once. The sample consisted of ileal tissue. Receptor source: an adult with Crohn's disease.

This clone was observed a few times. The V and J genes are TRBV10-2 and TRBJ1-6; D is perhaps TRBD1 (6 bases). Per the germline V gene, CDR1 is WSHSY and CDR2 is SAAADI. V was clipped by 6 bases and J by 8 bases, with 17 bases between them. The CDR3 length is 15 residues. Here the CDR3 DNA reads TGCGCCAGCAGGGACAGATTACTAGGGGATTCACCCCTCCACTTT. Translation gives CASRDRLLGDSPLHF.

V is TRBV7-8 and J is TRBJ1-5; D not certain. The CDR3 length is 14 residues. Germline CDR1 and CDR2: SGHVS and FQNEAQ. Trimming cost V 5 bases and J 0 bases, with 8 bases left between them. Here the CDR3 reads CASSASNSNQPQHF. The CDR3, as DNA: TGTGCCAGCAGCGCCTCGAATAGCAATCAGCCCCAGCATTTT.

This chain joins TRBV28 and TRBJ2-7, with a possible D match to TRBD1 (6 bases). Germline-derived CDR1 and CDR2 are MDHEN and SYDVKM. CDR3 length: 15 residues. The ends were cut back, 6 bases at V and 7 bases at J, with 22 bases in the middle. The CDR3 DNA sequence: TGTGCCAGCAGCGCCGACGGGACAACGTCGAGGGAGCAGTACTTC. Encoded protein: CASSADGTTSREQYF.

The chain recombines TRBV7-2 with TRBJ1-1, with D maybe TRBD1 (5 bases). The CDR3 consists of 14 residues. The germline gives CDR1 SGHTA, CDR2 FQGNSA. The V gene lost 6 bases and the J gene lost 5 bases, with 16 bases spanning the gap. The CDR3 nucleotides are TGTGCCAGCAGACGCGCGGGGGGTCAGACTGAAGCTTTCTTT. It encodes CASRRAGGQTEAFF.

This chain joins TRBV2 and TRBJ2-2; no reliable D call. Germline V gene data show CDR1 as SNHLY and CDR2 as FYNNEI. Trimming stripped 6 bases from V and 7 bases from J, with 9 bases between. The CDR3 loop spans 12 amino acids. The CDR3 loop is CASRVWGGELFF. DNA for the CDR3: TGTGCCAGCAGGGTTTGGGGCGGGGAGCTGTTTTTT.

V gene TRBV18 combines with J gene TRBJ1-3; possibly TRBD1 for D (5 bases). The CDR3 is 15 residues long. V was shortened by 1 base and J by 0 bases, with 7 bases between the two germline ends. The V gene's germline CDR1 is KGHSH and CDR2 LQKENI. The CDR3 is CASSPLQGSGNTIYF. Written as DNA, the CDR3 is TGTGCCAGCTCACCACTTCAGGGCTCTGGAAACACCATATATTTT.

The chain links TRBV6-5 to TRBJ2-7; 8 positions agree with TRBD2. Per the germline V gene, CDR1 is MNHEY and CDR2 is SVGAGI. The CDR3 covers 15 residues. V dropped 6 bases and J dropped 2; count of bases not matched to a gene: 9. The CDR3 loop is CASRNPGTRTYEQYF. In nucleotides, the CDR3 is TGTGCCAGCAGAAACCCAGGGACTAGAACCTACGAGCAGTACTTC.

The rearrangement links TRBV6-1 to TRBJ1-5; D gene unclear. The CDR3 is 15 residues long. V was cut by 4 bases and J by 2 bases, with 12 bases left in between. CDR1 is MNHNS, CDR2 SASEGT, per germline. CDR3 coding DNA: TGTGCCAGCAGTGGTCTACACGATCGCAATCAGCCCCAGCATTTT. Translated, it gives CASSGLHDRNQPQHF.

This clone was recorded only once. The V gene is TRBV7-8, the J gene TRBJ1-5; 7 nucleotides match TRBD1. The CDR3 covers 17 residues. Losses at the gene ends were 5 bases for V and 0 bases for J; bases not matched to a gene: 10. CDR1 and CDR2 from the germline V gene are SGHVS and FQNEAQ. CDR3 amino acids: CASSLQDRPSSNQPQHF. The CDR3 DNA is TGTGCCAGCAGCCTGCAGGACAGGCCATCTAGCAATCAGCCCCAGCATTTT.

The rearrangement joins TRBV7-2 to TRBJ2-5; 10 bases are shared with TRBD2. The CDR3 totals 16 residues. The V and J ends lost 4 bases and 1 base, in that order; junction bases with no gene match: 6. Germline lookup yields CDR1 SGHTA and CDR2 FQGNSA. CDR3 nucleotides: TGTGCCAGCAGCTCAACTAGCGGGAAGCGCCAAGAGACCCAGTACTTC. The encoded protein is CASSSTSGKRQETQYF.

V usage is TRBV9 and J usage is TRBJ1-2; D uncertain. Looked up from germline, CDR1 is SGDLS and CDR2 is YYNGEE. The V end lost 0 bases, the J end lost 4 bases, and 10 bases lay between the germline ends. The CDR3 consists of 14 residues. The CDR3, as DNA: TGTGCCAGCAGCGTAGGGATCAATGCCTATGGCTACACCTTC. It encodes CASSVGINAYGYTF. The full variable domain, its missing parts supplied by reference TRBV9 and TRBJ1-2, is DSGVTQTPKHLITATGQRVTLRCSPRSGDLSVYWYQQSLDQGLQFLIQYYNGEERAKGNILERFSAQQFPDLHSELNLSSLELGDSALYFCASSVGINAYGYTFGSGTRLTVV.

The chain combines TRBV7-9 with TRBJ2-7; D gene unclear. The CDR3 covers 14 residues. Trimming cost V 1 base and J 1 base, with 8 bases left between them. Germline V gene data show CDR1 as SEHNR and CDR2 as FQNEAQ (reference sequence). For the CDR3, the DNA is TGTGCCAGCAGCTTAGAGGGTACATCCTACGAGCAGTACTTC. This gives the protein CASSLEGTSYEQYF.

The chain carries TRBV6-1 and TRBJ1-4; no firm D call. Germline-derived CDR1 and CDR2 are MNHNS and SASEGT. The CDR3 loop spans 14 amino acids. V was shortened by 7 bases and J by 0 bases, with 9 bases between the two germline ends. The CDR3 spells CASTILATNEKLFF. DNA of the CDR3: TGTGCCAGCACTATACTTGCAACTAATGAAAAACTGTTTTTT.

The CDR3 sequence is CASREHQYTEAFF. For the CDR3, the DNA is TGTGCCAGCAGGGAGCACCAGTACACTGAAGCTTTCTTT. V usage is TRBV6-6 and J usage is TRBJ1-1; D remains unclear. Germline V gives CDR1 MNHNY, CDR2 SVGAGI (reference sequence). V was shortened by 6 bases and J by 3 bases, with 11 bases between the two germline ends. The CDR3 loop spans 13 amino acids.

The V and J genes are TRBV25-1 and TRBJ2-7; TRBD1 matches 7 bases. Trimming took 1 base from V and 3 from J; bases not matched to a gene: 3. Germline CDR1 MGHDK, CDR2 SYGVNS. This CDR3 is built from 14 residues. CDR3 region: CASSESGTDYEQYF. The CDR3 DNA follows: TGTGCCAGCAGTGAATCCGGGACAGACTACGAGCAGTACTTC.

The chain uses TRBV19 and TRBJ2-5; D ambiguous. Trimming stripped 5 bases from V and 1 base from J, with 2 bases between. CDR1 and CDR2 from the germline V gene are LNHDA and SQIVND (reference sequence). The CDR3 loop spans 11 amino acids. The CDR3 sequence is CASSVQETQYF. The CDR3 nucleotides read TGTGCCAGTAGTGTCCAAGAGACCCAGTACTTC. The full variable domain, in which reference TRBV19 and TRBJ2-5 provide the parts outside the CDR3, is DGGITQSPKYLFRKEGQNVTLSCEQNLNHDAMYWYRQDPGQGLRLIYYSQIVNDFQKGDIAEGYSVSREKKESFPLTVTSAQKNPTAFYLCASSVQETQYFGPGTRLLVL.

This chain links TRBV5-1 with TRBJ1-5, with TRBD1 matching 8 bases. This CDR3 has 15 amino acids. J lost 7 bases, V lost 4 bases, and 10 bases had no gene match. The germline V gene has CDR1 SGHRS and CDR2 YFSETQ. The CDR3 DNA reads TGCGCCAGCAGCCGAGAAACAGGGGGAGGACAGCCCCAGCATTTT. Its translation is CASSRETGGGQPQHF. Full variable domain (rest looked up from reference TRBV5-1 and TRBJ1-5): KAGVTQTPRYLIKTRGQQVTLSCSPISGHRSVSWYQQTPGQGLQFLFEYFSETQRNKGNFPGRFSGRQFSNSRSEMNVSTLELGDSALYLCASSRETGGGQPQHFGDGTRLSIL.

The rearrangement joins TRBV29-1 to TRBJ1-1; the D gene is possibly TRBD1 (6 bases). The CDR3 is made up of 12 amino acids. V was cut by 7 bases and J by 6 bases, with 15 bases left in between. CDR1 is SQVTM and CDR2 is ANQGSEA in the germline V gene. CDR3 amino acids: CSGQTGNSEAFF. The CDR3 bases are TGCAGCGGGCAAACAGGGAATTCTGAAGCTTTCTTT.

Concerning this clone itself: The same CDR3 also results from other DNA sequences found in this sample. The gene calls are TRBV6-6 and TRBJ2-7, with TRBD2 as a possible D gene (5 bases). The CDR3 sequence is 13 residues long. The germline CDR1 and CDR2 sequences are MNHNY and SVGAGI (reference sequence). Trimming pared 6 bases from V and 3 bases from J, leaving 12 bases between. CDR3 sequence: CASSLLAGYEQYF. The CDR3 DNA reads TGTGCCAGCAGCCTCCTGGCGGGCTACGAGCAGTACTTC.

A single count supports this clone. This chain connects TRBV19 to TRBJ2-1; TRBD2 matches 8 bases. Germline CDR1 reads LNHDA; CDR2 reads SQIVND (reference sequence). The CDR3 is made up of 14 amino acids. Losses at the gene ends were 6 bases for V and 9 bases for J; bases not matched to a gene: 10. Here the CDR3 reads CASRTSGGASEQFF. The DNA for the CDR3 is TGTGCCAGTAGGACTTCCGGGGGGGCCTCTGAGCAGTTCTTC.

In this sample, this clone turned up once. The rearrangement links TRBV7-2 to TRBJ1-2; 12 bases map to TRBD1. The CDR3 is 16 residues long. Germline CDR1 and CDR2: SGHTA and FQGNSA. The junction had 3 bases not matched to a gene; V was cut back by 1 base and J by 3 bases. The CDR3 nucleotides are TGTGCCAGCAGCTTAGGGGGACAGGGGGCGGACTATGGCTACACCTTC. Translating it yields CASSLGGQGADYGYTF.

V gene TRBV5-1 combines with J gene TRBJ1-1; D gene ambiguous. This CDR3 comprises 14 residues. Germline assignment: CDR1 SGHRS and CDR2 YFSETQ. With 4 bases removed from V and 5 bases from J, the gap between germline ends came to 15 bases. CDR3 sequence reads: CASSLGRTGTEAFF. CDR3 DNA sequence: TGCGCCAGCAGCCTAGGACGGACCGGAACTGAAGCTTTCTTT.

The chain has TRBV29-1 and TRBJ2-5; D may be TRBD2 (6 bases). V shed 4 bases and J shed 5 bases, with 14 bases lying between them. Germline CDR1 and CDR2: SQVTM and ANQGSEA. The CDR3 runs 13 residues. The CDR3 bases are TGCAGCGTTGCAGCAGGTGGAGGGGAGACCCAGTACTTC. Amino acid sequence: CSVAAGGGETQYF.

The DNA of the CDR3 is TGCGCCAGCAGCCGGGGACAGGCACTCGGCACTGAAGCTTTCTTT. Amino acid sequence: CASSRGQALGTEAFF. This chain uses TRBV5-1 with TRBJ1-1, with 8 bases fitting TRBD1. The CDR3 runs to 15 residues. CDR1 is SGHRS, CDR2 YFSETQ, per germline. Trimming at V came to 4 bases and at J to 4 bases, leaving 9 bases not matched to a gene.

This clone was counted a single time. This rearrangement joins TRBV19 to TRBJ1-5; D is uncertain. The CDR3 is made up of 15 amino acids. V lost 1 base and J lost 1, with 8 bases in between. From germline, CDR1 is LNHDA and CDR2 SQIVND (reference sequence). CDR3 loop: CASSIGGVSNQPQHF. CDR3 DNA: TGTGCCAGTAGTATAGGCGGCGTAAGCAATCAGCCCCAGCATTTT.

Note on this clone: One end of the junction varies from germline; a read error may be responsible. The J gene is TRBJ2-5, the V gene TRBV19; D gene uncertain. The CDR3 is 13 residues long. Germline V gene lookup returns CDR1 LNHDA and CDR2 SQIVND (reference sequence). CDR3 in DNA: TGTGCCAGTAGTGCCCAGCGTCAAGGGACCCAGTACTTC. It encodes CASSAQRQGTQYF.

The chain couples TRBV7-8 to TRBJ1-3; D uncertain. V lost 5 bases and J lost 4, with 6 bases in between. The CDR3 consists of 12 residues. The V gene's germline CDR1 is SGHVS and CDR2 FQNEAQ. CDR3: CASSAAGNTIYF. The DNA of the CDR3 is TGTGCCAGCAGCGCGGCCGGAAACACCATATATTTT.

The V call is TRBV6-5, the J call TRBJ1-4, with D unclear. The CDR3 has 15 amino acids. Per the germline V gene, CDR1 is MNHEY and CDR2 is SVGAGI. V was trimmed by 5 bases and J by 0 bases, leaving 10 bases between them. DNA for the CDR3: TGTGCCAGCAGTCGACGACACGCAACTAATGAAAAACTGTTTTTT. It codes for CASSRRHATNEKLFF.